Sequencing of this TCR beta chain was carried out in a study of shared clonotypes between healthy human individuals. Broader study findings: Naive subsets usually exceeded memory subsets in estimated richness.

Libraries were prepared by immunoSEQ multiplex PCR; TCRdb keeps only in-frame clonotypes and omits some of them. Found here are about 2 million clones, approximately 94% of them singletons; the top ten hold about 1.1%. CD45RO-negative, CCR7-positively selected cells formed the naive CD8 fraction, excluding terminally differentiated effector memory CD45RA+ cells. In regard to this clone: Its antigen is currently unknown.

The sequencing sample was made of naive CD8+ T cells sorted from blood. This clonotype was sampled from a man aged 18 to 30 in good health.

The DNA of the CDR3 is TGTGCCAGCAGCCCCTCCGGGACCCTAACCTACGAGCAGTACTTC. Translating it yields CASSPSGTLTYEQYF. The chain uses TRBV9 and TRBJ2-7; D could derive from TRBD1 or TRBD2 (5 bases each). CDR3 size: 15 residues. Trimming removed 4 bases from V and 2 bases from J, with 16 bases in between. Germline values: CDR1 SGDLS, CDR2 YYNGEE.